The 4 T cell receptor beta chains below were found in one sample sequenced in a study of STAT5B mutations in CD4+ large granular lymphocyte leukemia. The data were produced by immunoSEQ multiplex PCR, yet TCRdb's version contains in-frame clones alone and is incomplete. The repertoire holds 30,000 to 40,000 clones, with 85% as singletons. Sequenced material: CD4+ T cells from blood buffy coats. Receptors originate from a human donor in good health.

This clone appeared a few times. This rearrangement joins TRBV18 to TRBJ2-1; 7 nucleotides line up with TRBD1. Germline CDR1 is KGHSH and CDR2 is LQKENI. With 3 bases clipped from V and 2 bases from J, the junction kept 4 bases outside the gene matches. The length of the CDR3 is 15 residues. The CDR3 loop is CASSPGQGAYNEQFF. In nucleotides, the CDR3 is TGTGCCAGCTCACCGGGCCAGGGGGCCTACAATGAGCAGTTCTTC.

J is TRBJ1-3 and V is TRBV7-9; a possible D gene is TRBD1 (5 bases). This CDR3 has 13 amino acids. V lost 3 bases and J 4 bases, leaving 7 bases between the germline ends. CDR1 and CDR2 (germline): SEHNR, FQNEAQ (reference sequence). This chain's CDR3 is CASSLGVGNTIYF. As DNA, the CDR3 is TGTGCCAGCAGCTTGGGGGTCGGAAACACCATATATTTT.

The chain carries TRBV30 and TRBJ2-7, with 8 bases fitting TRBD1. Germline CDR1 and CDR2: GTSNPN and SVGIG (reference sequence). The CDR3 is 16 amino acids. Trimming cost V 0 bases and J 2 bases; bases outside gene matches: 9. CDR3: CAWSVRQGTGTYEQYF. In DNA, the CDR3 is TGTGCCTGGAGTGTACGCCAGGGGACAGGAACCTACGAGCAGTACTTC.

The chain uses TRBV11-2 and TRBJ1-2; 7 bases align to TRBD1. The V gene's germline CDR1 is SGHAT and CDR2 FQNNGV. V was clipped by 4 bases and J by 6 bases; unmatched bases: 8. The CDR3 has 14 amino acids. CDR3 nucleotides: TGTGCCAGCAGCTCACCAACAGGGGCCCATGGCTACACCTTC. Amino acid sequence: CASSSPTGAHGYTF.